The 27 T cell receptor beta chains below all came from one sample that was sequenced in a study of radiotherapy plus CTLA-4 blockade in lung cancer. Only in-frame clones appear in the TCRdb table, and some are missing; sequencing was by immunoSEQ multiplex PCR. The table lists about 49,000 clones, about 72% of them singletons. Sequences were derived from peripheral blood, sampled from a patient treated with radiotherapy plus ipilimumab. The receptors originated from a human donor with non-small cell lung cancer who had stable disease on radiotherapy plus ipilimumab.

The chain has TRBV18 and TRBJ1-1, with 7 bases matching TRBD1. V was pared by 6 bases and J by 10 bases, with 20 bases of the junction left unmatched. The CDR3 extends over 16 amino acids. The V gene's germline CDR1 is KGHSH and CDR2 LQKENI. The CDR3 DNA is TGTGCCAGCTCGTCAAAAACCGGGACAGCACAGGCACCAGCTTTCTTT. Encoded protein: CASSSKTGTAQAPAFF.

Here the CDR3 DNA reads TGTGCCAGCAGCTTAGAGGCATCGGGTGAAGCTTTCTTT. Its translation: CASSLEASGEAFF. The rearrangement uses TRBV11-1 and TRBJ1-1, with no clear D. V lost 1 base and J 7 bases, leaving 10 bases between the germline ends. The V gene's germline CDR1 is SGHAT and CDR2 FQDESV (reference sequence). The length of the CDR3 is 13 residues.

This clone has just a few counts. The V call is TRBV11-2, the J call TRBJ2-7; 7 bases fit TRBD2. From germline, CDR1 is SGHAT and CDR2 FQNNGV. With V trimmed by 2 bases and J by 6 bases, 4 bases remained unmatched. This CDR3 comprises 13 residues. The CDR3 loop is CASSLWGGFEQYF. CDR3 in DNA: TGTGCCAGCAGCTTATGGGGGGGTTTCGAGCAGTACTTC.

The chain couples TRBV7-2 to TRBJ1-4; the D gene is possibly TRBD1 (5 bases). The CDR3 is 16 amino acids. Germline V gives CDR1 SGHTA, CDR2 FQGNSA. V lost 5 bases to trimming and J lost 6 bases, with 19 bases between them. The CDR3 region has the DNA TGTGCCAGCAGCGCCGGATCGGGGGGTGGGCATGAAAAACTGTTTTTT. Its protein is CASSAGSGGGHEKLFF.

V gene TRBV6-4 combines with J gene TRBJ2-1; D perhaps matches TRBD2 (6 bases). Deletions cut 3 bases from V and 10 bases from J, with 13 bases between. Germline-derived CDR1 and CDR2 are MRHNA and SNTAGT. The CDR3 is made up of 13 amino acids. The CDR3 nucleotides read TGTGCCAGCAGTGATCGGGACTTGGGGGAGCAGTTCTTC. Encoded protein: CASSDRDLGEQFF.

V usage is TRBV11-2 and J usage is TRBJ2-2, with D unresolved. The CDR3 is made up of 15 amino acids. Germline V gives CDR1 SGHAT, CDR2 FQNNGV. V lost 5 bases, J lost 6 bases, and 16 bases lay in between. The chain's CDR3 is CASSLLPSGSGELFF. The CDR3 nucleotides read TGTGCCAGCAGCCTGCTCCCTTCGGGTTCCGGGGAGCTGTTTTTT.

The genes are TRBV25-1 and TRBJ1-3; 8 nucleotides match TRBD1. The CDR3 has 17 amino acids. Germline lookup yields CDR1 MGHDK and CDR2 SYGVNS. V shed 6 bases, J shed 0 bases, and the junction held 10 bases outside the gene matches. CDR3 sequence reads: CASSPLGQGSSGNTIYF. The CDR3 DNA is TGTGCCAGCAGCCCCCTCGGACAGGGCAGCTCTGGAAACACCATATATTTT.

V usage is TRBV5-6 and J usage is TRBJ2-5, with no clear D. The CDR3 is 13 residues long. The ends were cut back, 4 bases at V and 3 bases at J, with 10 bases in the middle. In germline, CDR1 is SGHDT, CDR2 YYEEEE. The CDR3 DNA sequence: TGTGCCAGCAGCGGCAGCCGGGAAGAGACCCAGTACTTC. The encoded protein is CASSGSREETQYF.

The V and J genes are TRBV18 and TRBJ1-5; D unclear. CDR1 is KGHSH and CDR2 is LQKENI in the germline V gene. Trimming took 6 bases from V and 5 from J, leaving 8 bases between them. The CDR3 sequence is 12 residues long. The CDR3 nucleotides are TGTGCCAGCTCCCTCGACTATCAGCCCCAGCATTTT. This codes for CASSLDYQPQHF.

The chain joins TRBV7-9 to TRBJ2-3; D not certain. There are 13 residues in the CDR3. V lost 0 bases and J 6 bases, leaving 7 bases between the germline ends. The germline CDR1 and CDR2 sequences are SEHNR and FQNEAQ (reference sequence). The CDR3 protein is CASSLASVDTQYF. The CDR3 nucleotides are TGTGCCAGCAGCTTAGCTAGTGTGGATACGCAGTATTTT.

In this sample, this clone turned up a few times. J is TRBJ1-1 and V is TRBV29-1, with unresolved D. V lost 4 bases, J lost 1 base, and 10 bases lay in between. Germline CDR1 SQVTM, CDR2 ANQGSEA. The CDR3 has 13 residues. The CDR3 bases are TGCAGCGTTGTTAGTCGTACGAACACTGAAGCTTTCTTT. It specifies CSVVSRTNTEAFF.

The chain couples TRBV4-3 to TRBJ1-2; 9 bases agree with TRBD1. CDR3 length: 15 residues. Germline CDR1 reads LGHNA; CDR2 reads YSLEER. J was trimmed by 4 bases and V by 1 base; bases with no gene match: 4. This CDR3 reads CASSQATGGGYGYTF. DNA of the CDR3: TGCGCCAGCAGCCAAGCCACAGGGGGCGGCTATGGCTACACCTTC.

The chain links TRBV19 to TRBJ1-4; 9 bases are shared with TRBD1. Trimming took 7 bases from V and 10 from J; bases not matched to a gene: 13. CDR3 length: 15 amino acids. Per the germline V gene, CDR1 is LNHDA and CDR2 is SQIVND (reference sequence). CDR3 region: CASISLGTGSGKLFF. As DNA, the CDR3 is TGTGCCAGTATTAGTTTGGGGACAGGGAGCGGAAAACTGTTTTTT.

The genes are TRBV6-1 and TRBJ1-1; 12 bases are shared with TRBD1. Germline trimming cut 4 bases from V and 7 bases from J; bases unmatched to any gene: 7. Germline lookup yields CDR1 MNHNS and CDR2 SASEGT. There are 15 residues in the CDR3. CDR3 nucleotide sequence: TGTGCCAGCAGTGCCGGGACAGGGGGCCTCGGTGAAGCTTTCTTT. Translation gives CASSAGTGGLGEAFF.

The chain combines TRBV5-3 with TRBJ1-1; D ambiguous. TRBV5-3 is classed as an ORF, of uncertain function. With 7 bases removed from V and 3 bases from J, the gap between germline ends came to 16 bases. The CDR3 totals 14 residues. CDR3 nucleotides: TGTGCCAGAGCGGGCGATCCTTATTACACTGAAGCTTTCTTT. This gives the protein CARAGDPYYTEAFF.

This chain connects TRBV5-4 to TRBJ1-2; perhaps TRBD1 as D (5 bases). Trimming cost V 4 bases and J 2 bases, with 12 bases left between them. From germline, CDR1 is SGHNT and CDR2 YYREEE (reference sequence). There are 14 residues in the CDR3. The DNA of the CDR3 is TGTGCCAGCAGCCGGCCCGACAGCAACTATGGCTACACCTTC. This codes for CASSRPDSNYGYTF.

The J gene is TRBJ2-1, the V gene TRBV6-1; tentative D call: TRBD2 (7 bases). Germline V gene lookup returns CDR1 MNHNS and CDR2 SASEGT. Trimming pared 6 bases from V and 7 bases from J, leaving 16 bases between. This CDR3 contains 14 residues. The CDR3 spells CASSRQGGGNEQFF. DNA of the CDR3: TGTGCCAGCAGCAGACAAGGGGGGGGAAATGAGCAGTTCTTC.

The chain joins TRBV19 to TRBJ2-1; D is perhaps TRBD1 or TRBD2 (6 bases each). Germline assignment: CDR1 LNHDA and CDR2 SQIVND (reference sequence). The CDR3 runs to 13 residues. V lost 5 bases, J lost 12 bases, and 17 bases lay in between. CDR3 amino acids: CASSPTGSRGQFF. The CDR3 DNA reads as TGTGCCAGTAGTCCTACAGGGTCGCGGGGGCAGTTCTTC.

The chain links TRBV27 to TRBJ1-2; 9 bases match TRBD1. The length of the CDR3 is 14 residues. J lost 5 bases, V lost 3 bases, and 4 bases had no gene match. Germline V gene data show CDR1 as MNHEY and CDR2 as SMNVEV (reference sequence). The CDR3 nucleotides read TGTGCCAGCAGTTTGAAACAGGGGGCATATGGCTACACCTTC. Protein product: CASSLKQGAYGYTF.

V and J are TRBV7-2 and TRBJ2-7; a weak D match, TRBD2 (7 bases). The V gene lost 3 bases and the J gene lost 1 base, with 16 bases spanning the gap. Germline V gene lookup returns CDR1 SGHTA and CDR2 FQGNSA. The CDR3 contains 16 residues. The CDR3 DNA reads as TGTGCCAGCAGCTTCACCCGAGGGGGGGGATCCTACGAGCAGTACTTC. This encodes CASSFTRGGGSYEQYF.

The chain joins TRBV5-1 to TRBJ1-2, with a possible D match to TRBD1 (6 bases). This CDR3 has 15 amino acids. Germline assignment: CDR1 SGHRS and CDR2 YFSETQ. V lost 7 bases and J lost 0, with 16 bases in between. For the CDR3, the DNA is TGCGCCAGCCAGGGGTCTCCTTTTGCTAACTATGGCTACACCTTC. It is translated as CASQGSPFANYGYTF.

The CDR3 DNA follows: TGCAGCCATAACAGGGGGTTTGATACGCAGTATTTT. Its translation: CSHNRGFDTQYF. The chain couples TRBV29-1 to TRBJ2-3; 8 bases map to TRBD1. The CDR3 spans 12 residues. With V trimmed by 8 bases and J by 6 bases, 7 bases remained unmatched. Germline loops: CDR1 SQVTM, CDR2 ANQGSEA.

This clone occurred once. The chain links TRBV5-1 to TRBJ2-1; 9 nucleotides match TRBD2. V lost 4 bases and J lost 2; bases outside the gene matches: 10. Germline assignment: CDR1 SGHRS and CDR2 YFSETQ. There are 17 residues in the CDR3. For the CDR3, the DNA is TGCGCCAGCAGCACGGTTAGCGGGGGCCCCCCCTACAATGAGCAGTTCTTC. This gives the protein CASSTVSGGPPYNEQFF.

This chain uses TRBV28 with TRBJ2-1; TRBD1 agrees at 8 bases. The V segment lost 6 bases and the J segment 8 bases; nucleotides outside the gene matches: 18. Germline V lookup: CDR1 MDHEN, CDR2 SYDVKM. The CDR3 is 17 residues long. CDR3 sequence: CASSLGQAGEVIHEQFF. The CDR3 coding sequence is TGTGCCAGCAGCCTGGGACAGGCAGGCGAGGTTATCCATGAGCAGTTCTTC.

The CDR3 DNA follows: TGTGCCAGCAGCTTCCTAGCGGGCTCCTACAATGAGCAGTTCTTC. The encoded protein is CASSFLAGSYNEQFF. This rearrangement joins TRBV9 to TRBJ2-1; 8 positions match TRBD2. This CDR3 has 15 residues. V trimming: 4 bases; J trimming: 0 bases; junction bases outside the gene matches: 3. In germline, CDR1 is SGDLS, CDR2 YYNGEE.

This chain joins TRBV2 and TRBJ1-4; TRBD1 matches at 8 bases. V shed 5 bases, J shed 8 bases, and the junction held 10 bases outside the gene matches. The CDR3 extends over 15 amino acids. CDR1 SNHLY and CDR2 FYNNEI come from the germline V gene. The CDR3 DNA is TGTGCCAGCAGTCGACGGGCAGGGGGCGACGAAAAACTGTTTTTT. It encodes CASSRRAGGDEKLFF.

V and J are TRBV7-2 and TRBJ1-1; no definite D call. V lost 0 bases, J lost 0 bases, and 5 bases lay in between. Germline-derived CDR1 and CDR2 are SGHTA and FQGNSA. This CDR3 has 14 residues. CDR3 nucleotides: TGTGCCAGCAGCTTAGCAGGGATGAACACTGAAGCTTTCTTT. Encoded protein: CASSLAGMNTEAFF.